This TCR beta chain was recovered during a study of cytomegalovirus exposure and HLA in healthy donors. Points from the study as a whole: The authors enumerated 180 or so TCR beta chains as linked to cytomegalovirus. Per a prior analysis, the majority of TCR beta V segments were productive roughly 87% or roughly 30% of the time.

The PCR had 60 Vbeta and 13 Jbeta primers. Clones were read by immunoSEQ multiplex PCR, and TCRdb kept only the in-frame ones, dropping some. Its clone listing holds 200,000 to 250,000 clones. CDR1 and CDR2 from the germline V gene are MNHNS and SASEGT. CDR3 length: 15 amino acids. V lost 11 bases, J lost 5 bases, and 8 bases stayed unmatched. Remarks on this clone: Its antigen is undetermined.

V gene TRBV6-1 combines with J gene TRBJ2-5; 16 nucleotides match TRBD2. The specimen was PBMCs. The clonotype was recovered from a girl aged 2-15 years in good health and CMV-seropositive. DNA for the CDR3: TGTGCCCGTGGGGGGACTAGCGGGAGGGCGGAGACCCAGTACTTC. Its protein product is CARGGTSGRAETQYF.